This is a list of T cell receptor beta chains from one sample in a study of T cells in Graves' hyperthyroidism and ophthalmopathy. TCRdb used MiXCR to reprocess the multiplex PCR reads, holding one entry per CDR3 protein. The sample contains around 400,000 distinct CDR3 sequences, roughly 25% of which appear only once. Input material: blood. The source is a man aged 45 to 65 with Graves' hyperthyroidism. Each CDR3 is given with its conserved first and last residue. Fields, in order: J gene, D gene, V gene, clone size, CDR3 DNA, CDR3 protein. D genes are given only for firm matches. Not every row has a clone size; where given, it reads once, few, many or a size class.

TRBJ1-1	.	TRBV27	.	TGTGCCAGCAGTTTCGGGGGAAGGGGTAGGGCAGCTGAAGCTTTCTTT	CASSFGGRGRAAEAFF
TRBJ1-2	.	TRBV12-3/TRBV12-4	.	TGTGCCAGCAGGAGGGGGGGCAACTATGGCTACACCTTC	CASRRGGNYGYTF
TRBJ2-7	.	TRBV6-2/TRBV6-3	few	TGTGCCAGCAGTATCATGGACGCGGCCGAGCAGTACTTC	CASSIMDAAEQYF
TRBJ2-7	.	TRBV19	.	TGTGCCAGTAGTATAGGGCGGGAGCAGTACTTC	CASSIGREQYF
TRBJ2-7	.	TRBV29-1	few	TGCAGCGTTGAAGAAGGGGACGGGAGCTCCTACGAGCAGTACTTC	CSVEEGDGSSYEQYF
TRBJ2-1	.	TRBV6-1	few	TGTGCCAGCAGTTATAGTTGGAGGAGCTCCTACAATGAGCAGTTCTTC	CASSYSWRSSYNEQFF
TRBJ2-1	.	TRBV27	.	TGTGCCAGCAGTTTAGATCAGGACCGGGGCTCAGAGCAGTTCTTC	CASSLDQDRGSEQFF
TRBJ2-2	.	TRBV24-1	few	TGTGCCATCCGACAGCCGAACACCGGGGAGCTGTTTTTT	CAIRQPNTGELFF
TRBJ2-5	TRBD2	TRBV10-1	.	TGCGCCAGCAGCCGGCTAGCGGGGGAACAAGAGACCCAGTACTTC	CASSRLAGEQETQYF
TRBJ2-7	TRBD1	TRBV10-3	.	TGTGCCAGCGGCCGGGACAGGGATTTCTACGAGCAGTACTTC	CASGRDRDFYEQYF
TRBJ2-3	TRBD1	TRBV24-1	.	TGTGCCACCAGTGAGACAGGGAGTGCAGATACGCAGTATTTT	CATSETGSADTQYF
TRBJ1-4	TRBD1	TRBV20-1	.	TGCAGTGCTAGACCGCAGGGGGTTGAACTGTTTTTT	CSARPQGVELFF
TRBJ2-3	.	TRBV2	many	TGTGCCAGCAGTGATGAAATCACAGATACGCAGTATTTT	CASSDEITDTQYF
TRBJ1-6	.	TRBV7-9	few	TGTGCCAGCAGCTTAGCCCGATCGGGCGACTCACCCCTCCACTTT	CASSLARSGDSPLHF
TRBJ2-4	.	TRBV28	few	TGTGCCAGCAGTTCCATTGGTATTCAGTACTTC	CASSSIGIQYF
TRBJ2-7	.	TRBV4-1	few	TGCGCCAGCAGCGGGGGGAACTCCTACGAGCAGTACTTC	CASSGGNSYEQYF
TRBJ2-1	.	TRBV7-6	many	TGTGCCAGCAGCTCCACAGTGGATGAGCAGTTCTTC	CASSSTVDEQFF
TRBJ2-7	TRBD2	TRBV27	.	TGTGCCAGCGGTTCCGGGAGGCCCTACGAGCAGTACTTC	CASGSGRPYEQYF
TRBJ2-3	TRBD1	TRBV27	many	TGTGCCAGCAGTATCGGGACAGCGAAAACAGATACGCAGTATTTT	CASSIGTAKTDTQYF
TRBJ1-5	.	TRBV28	.	TGTGCCAGCAGTTCCACGGGCCGGCCCCAGCATTTT	CASSSTGRPQHF
TRBJ1-2	TRBD1	TRBV30	.	TGTGCCTGGAATTTGGGCAGGGGGGCCTATGGCTACACCTTC	CAWNLGRGAYGYTF
TRBJ2-3	TRBD2	TRBV2	.	TGTGCCAGCAGTTGGGCTAGCGGGGATACGCAGTATTTT	CASSWASGDTQYF
TRBJ2-7	TRBD2	TRBV3-1	many	TGTGCCAGCAGCCAAGGCGGGAGCACGGCCTACGAGCAGTACTTC	CASSQGGSTAYEQYF
TRBJ2-3	TRBD1	TRBV28	.	TGTGCCAGCAGTTTCCCGGACAGGATGTTAGCCGGCACAGATACGCAGTATTTT	CASSFPDRMLAGTDTQYF
TRBJ2-7	.	TRBV11-3	many	TGTGCCAGCAGCTTAGCCAGGGGAGGCTACGAGCAGTACTTC	CASSLARGGYEQYF
TRBJ1-2	.	TRBV2	few	TGTGCCAGCAGTGACGGCAATAACTATGGCTACACCTTC	CASSDGNNYGYTF
TRBJ2-7	.	TRBV3-1	many	TGTGCCAGCAGCCCCTCGTTGGGTGCGGGATACGAGCAGTACTTC	CASSPSLGAGYEQYF
TRBJ2-1	.	TRBV5-1	few	TGCGCCAGCAGCTTGCAACAGAACAATGAGCAGTTCTTC	CASSLQQNNEQFF
TRBJ2-1	.	TRBV29-1	.	TGCAGCGACTTAGACCACTACAATGAGCAGTTCTTC	CSDLDHYNEQFF
TRBJ2-7	TRBD2	TRBV11-2	.	TGTGCCAGCAGCTATCAGGGGTCTAGCGGGGGCCCCAGCTCCTACGAGCAGTACTTC	CASSYQGSSGGPSSYEQYF
TRBJ2-1	TRBD2	TRBV30	.	TGTGCCTGGTGGGGGGGAGATGAGCAGTTCTTC	CAWWGGDEQFF
TRBJ1-1	.	TRBV30	.	TGTGCCTGGAGAGGGGGTGGCATGAACACTGAAGCTTTCTTT	CAWRGGGMNTEAFF
TRBJ2-7	.	TRBV28	few	TGTGCCAGCAGACGCGGGTCCCTTCCCGAGCAGTACTTC	CASRRGSLPEQYF
TRBJ2-5	TRBD2	TRBV12-3/TRBV12-4	many	TGTGCCAGCAGAAGGACTAGCAGCGAGACCCAGTACTTC	CASRRTSSETQYF
TRBJ1-6	TRBD1	TRBV6-1	.	TGTGCCAGCAGAGAGGGGGCGCGGAATTCACCCCTCCACTTT	CASREGARNSPLHF
TRBJ2-7	.	TRBV7-2	.	TGTGCCAGCAGTGAATTGGAGGACAGCTCCTACGAGCAGTACTTC	CASSELEDSSYEQYF
TRBJ2-2	.	TRBV13	.	TGTGCCAGCATCGAGGGGGGGGACGAGCGGAGGGAGCTGTTTTTT	CASIEGGDERRELFF
TRBJ1-2	.	TRBV20-1	.	TGCAGTGCTAGACAACCGGGGGGTAACTATGGCTACACCTTC	CSARQPGGNYGYTF
TRBJ2-1	.	TRBV28	.	TGTGCCAGCAGTCCAAAACGGGGGGCTAGCTGGTACAATGAGCAGTTCTTC	CASSPKRGASWYNEQFF
TRBJ2-1	TRBD2	TRBV12-3/TRBV12-4	.	TGTGCCAGCAGTACGACTAGCAGGAACAATGAGCAGTTCTTC	CASSTTSRNNEQFF
TRBJ2-1	TRBD2	TRBV9	.	TGTGCCAGCAGTTTCGCGACTAGCGGGAGGGCCAAGAATGAGCAGTTCTTC	CASSFATSGRAKNEQFF
TRBJ2-1	.	TRBV11-3	.	TGTGCCAGCAGCCCGAGCGCGAGTCACTACAATGAGCAGTTCTTC	CASSPSASHYNEQFF
TRBJ2-1	.	TRBV5-1	.	TGCGCCAGCAGTGAGGGGGACCAATTGTACAATGAGCAGTTCTTC	CASSEGDQLYNEQFF
TRBJ1-1	TRBD1	TRBV12-3/TRBV12-4	.	TGTGCCAGCAGTGGTGGGACAGGGAGGGTCGTGAACACTGAAGCTTTCTTT	CASSGGTGRVVNTEAFF
TRBJ2-7	.	TRBV5-1	.	TGCGCCAGCAGCTTCTTGAACGTAGGAAGCGACGAGCAGTACTTC	CASSFLNVGSDEQYF
TRBJ1-2	.	TRBV28	few	TGTGCCAGCTATCTTAGGGGGGATGGCTACACCTTC	CASYLRGDGYTF
TRBJ2-7	.	TRBV5-1	many	TGCGCCAGCAGGGAACCAGGAGTGGGGAGCGTCTCCTACGAGCAGTACTTC	CASREPGVGSVSYEQYF
TRBJ2-7	.	TRBV5-1	.	TGCGCCAGCAGCTTGGCCGGGTGGAGAAGCGGGACAACCTACGAGCAGTACTTC	CASSLAGWRSGTTYEQYF
TRBJ2-7	.	TRBV7-9	.	TGTGCCAGCGGATCCGGGAACTACGAGCAGTACTTC	CASGSGNYEQYF
TRBJ2-7	TRBD1	TRBV7-9	.	TGTGCCAGCAGCTTTACAGGGGCCACCTACGAGCAGTACTTC	CASSFTGATYEQYF
TRBJ2-1	.	TRBV9	.	TGTGCCAGCAGCGTAGGTGGGATCACCTACAATGAGCAGTTCTTC	CASSVGGITYNEQFF
TRBJ2-5	.	TRBV6-2/TRBV6-3	.	TGTGCCAGCAGTCCCCCGGGTTTTGTGACCCAGTACTTC	CASSPPGFVTQYF
TRBJ2-1	.	TRBV7-2	.	TGTGCCAGCAGCTTAGTGGCAGGGGCATCCTACAATGAGCAGTTCTTC	CASSLVAGASYNEQFF
TRBJ2-5	.	TRBV18	.	TGTGCCAGCTCAGTAGGAGAGACCCAGTACTTC	CASSVGETQYF
TRBJ2-1	.	TRBV7-8	few	TGTGCCAGCAGCTTAGGGCGGGGAAGGGAGCAGTTCTTC	CASSLGRGREQFF
TRBJ2-3	.	TRBV7-9	.	TGTGCCAGCAGCATCGCTGGACATAGCACAGATACGCAGTATTTT	CASSIAGHSTDTQYF
TRBJ1-1	.	TRBV11-1	many	TGTGCCAGCAGCTCCGATGGGCGGCGGAACACTGAAGCTTTCTTT	CASSSDGRRNTEAFF
TRBJ2-3	.	TRBV7-3	few	TGTGCCAGCAGCTTAAGGGGGAATGGTGACACAGATACGCAGTATTTT	CASSLRGNGDTDTQYF